Below, 6 T cell receptor beta chains from the same sample are listed, as sequenced in a study of T cell repertoires in cytomegalovirus infection. The antigens these receptors bind are not known. Via MiXCR, TCRdb re-called the reads, giving one row per CDR3 protein. This table has about 500,000 distinct CDR3 sequences, about 33% appearing once. The sample was cultured PBMCs, taken from culture after CMV antigen stimulation. The source of these receptors is a human donor in good health (CMV status not recorded). Some clones in this sample may be carry-over from other donors' samples.

The chain joins TRBV4-1 to TRBJ2-7, with 11 bases fitting TRBD1. V lost 0 bases, J lost 0 bases, and 4 bases stayed unmatched. The CDR3 has 17 residues. CDR1 is MGHRA, CDR2 YSYEKL, per germline. The CDR3 DNA reads as TGCGCCAGCAGCCAAGAGGGTGGGACAGGGGGCTCCTACGAGCAGTACTTC. It encodes CASSQEGGTGGSYEQYF.

At least ten counts were recorded for this clonotype. The V call is TRBV7-8, the J call TRBJ2-1; possibly TRBD2 for D (6 bases). Germline CDR1 is SGHVS and CDR2 is FQNEAQ. The ends were cut back, 1 base at V and 15 bases at J, with 19 bases in the middle. The CDR3 loop spans 14 amino acids. CDR3 sequence: CASSLGVLGTRAFF. CDR3 nucleotides: TGTGCCAGCAGCTTAGGTGTACTAGGGACTCGCGCGTTCTTC.

The J gene is TRBJ1-3, the V gene TRBV25-1, with 9 positions matching TRBD1. Trimming removed 2 bases from V and 8 bases from J; junction bases left unmatched: 10. Germline V gene lookup returns CDR1 MGHDK and CDR2 SYGVNS. CDR3 length: 16 amino acids. DNA for the CDR3: TGTGCCAGCAGTGAAGTCGGGACAGGGTTTGTAGACACCATATATTTT. Translating gives CASSEVGTGFVDTIYF.

This clonotype occurred many times. The J gene is TRBJ2-5, the V gene TRBV7-2; 7 positions agree with TRBD1. The length of the CDR3 is 14 residues. Per the germline V gene, CDR1 is SGHTA and CDR2 is FQGNSA. After removal of 5 bases from V and 4 bases from J, the junction contained 7 bases not matched to a gene. In DNA form, the CDR3 reads TGTGCCAGCAGCCCACCCGACAGGGCAGAGACCCAGTACTTC. It codes for CASSPPDRAETQYF.

The genes are TRBV7-2 and TRBJ2-3; a possible D gene is TRBD1 (6 bases). CDR1 is SGHTA, CDR2 FQGNSA, per germline. The CDR3 totals 16 residues. V lost 2 bases and J lost 3, with 15 bases in between. The CDR3, as DNA: TGTGCCAGCAGCTTAAACGGGCAGGGGAATACAGATACGCAGTATTTT. Its translation: CASSLNGQGNTDTQYF.

This clonotype showed up just a few times. The chain is built from TRBV7-3 and TRBJ2-1, with 8 bases aligning to TRBD1. Looked up from germline, CDR1 is SGHTA and CDR2 is FQGTGA. V gave up 2 bases and J gave up 2 bases; unmatched junction bases: 8. CDR3 length equals 17 residues. The CDR3 region has the DNA TGTGCCAGCAGCTTATTACGTCCGACAGGGGCCTACAATGAGCAGTTCTTC. Its protein is CASSLLRPTGAYNEQFF.